These 23 T cell receptor beta chains were all obtained from the same sample, sequenced in a study of neurological immune-mediated disorders. In TCRdb, the 5' RACE reads were re-called with MiXCR into one record per CDR3 protein. This repertoire shows 70,000 to 95,000 distinct CDR3 sequences, over 10% found once; its top ten account for roughly 4.8%. As for time point: longitudinal time-point 2. Specimen: PBMCs. These receptors were obtained from a female donor with HTLV-1-associated myelopathy (HAM/TSP).

This clonotype was recorded many times. J is TRBJ2-2 and V is TRBV7-2; the D gene could be TRBD1 or TRBD2 (6 bases each). Germline V gene data show CDR1 as SGHTA and CDR2 as FQGNSA. Trimming removed 4 bases from V and 5 bases from J, with 14 bases in between. The CDR3 spans 15 residues. The CDR3 bases are TGTGCCAGCAGCTCGACCCGGGGGCAAACCGGGGAGCTGTTTTTT. Translated, it gives CASSSTRGQTGELFF. Full variable domain (outside the CDR3, taken from reference TRBV7-2 and TRBJ2-2): GAGVSQSPSNKVTEKGKDVELRCDPISGHTALYWYRQSLGQGLEFLIYFQGNSAPDKSGLPSDRFSAERTGGSVSTLTIQRTQQEDSAVYLCASSSTRGQTGELFFGEGSRLTVL.

This clonotype was observed many times. V is TRBV7-2 and J is TRBJ2-3; 9 bases align to TRBD2. J gave up 4 bases and V 2 bases, and 4 bases lay outside the gene matches. Looked up from germline, CDR1 is SGHTA and CDR2 is FQGNSA. The CDR3 consists of 15 residues. The CDR3 sequence is CASSLQGLASDTQYF. The DNA for the CDR3 is TGTGCCAGCAGCTTACAGGGACTAGCTTCAGATACGCAGTATTTT.

The sample holds many counts of this clonotype. The V gene is TRBV12-3 or TRBV12-4, the J gene TRBJ2-1; 16 bases align to TRBD2. Trimming took 6 bases from V and 6 from J; bases not matched to a gene: 5. The CDR3 sequence is 16 residues long. In DNA, the CDR3 is TGTGCCAGCAGGGGGACTAGCGGGGGGGCGAGCAATGAGCAGTTCTTC. Translated: CASRGTSGGASNEQFF.

This clonotype occurred many times. The chain has TRBV7-2 and TRBJ2-7; weak D call: TRBD2 (6 bases). The CDR3 consists of 15 residues. Germline lookup yields CDR1 SGHTA and CDR2 FQGNSA. Trimming took off 2 bases at V and 3 bases at J, with 14 bases between the two ends. The chain's CDR3 is CASSLRRGEIYEQYF. The DNA for the CDR3 is TGTGCCAGCAGCTTACGTCGCGGGGAGATCTACGAGCAGTACTTC.

This clonotype was seen repeatedly, ten times or more. V is TRBV7-2 and J is TRBJ2-2; 7 bases match TRBD1. The CDR3 spans 15 residues. V dropped 5 bases and J dropped 6; count of bases not matched to a gene: 9. CDR1 SGHTA and CDR2 FQGNSA come from the germline V gene. The CDR3: CASSRQGPPSGELFF. CDR3 nucleotide sequence: TGTGCCAGCAGCCGACAGGGTCCCCCTTCCGGGGAGCTGTTTTTT.

This clonotype was observed at least ten times. The genes are TRBV12-3 or TRBV12-4 and TRBJ2-5; the D is unclear. V was cut by 3 bases and J by 2 bases, with 10 bases left in between. The CDR3 totals 14 residues. The CDR3: CASSFLALQETQYF. In DNA, the CDR3 is TGTGCCAGCAGTTTTTTGGCTCTACAAGAGACCCAGTACTTC.

At least ten counts were recorded for this clonotype. The chain carries TRBV7-9 and TRBJ2-2; possibly TRBD1 for D (6 bases). The V gene's germline CDR1 is SEHNR and CDR2 FQNEAQ (reference sequence). There are 15 residues in the CDR3. Trimming removed 6 bases at V and 6 bases at J, with 17 bases between. The CDR3 DNA follows: TGTGCCAGCAGGTTCGGGCAGGGGAGAGCCGGGGAGCTGTTTTTT. It yields the protein CASRFGQGRAGELFF.

A few counts support this clonotype. The genes are TRBV6-6 and TRBJ1-2; D may be TRBD1 (6 bases). Between the trimmed V and J ends, which lost 5 bases and 4 bases, there was a span of 8 bases. The CDR3 consists of 12 residues. CDR1 and CDR2 from the germline V gene are MNHNY and SVGAGI (reference sequence). The DNA for the CDR3 is TGTGCCAGCAGTGTAGGGGGCTATGGCTACACCTTC. Translation gives CASSVGGYGYTF.

This clonotype was detected many times. This chain joins TRBV28 and TRBJ2-7; TRBD2 aligns across 9 bases. This CDR3 region has 14 residues. Germline V CDR1 and CDR2: MDHEN, SYDVKM. J was trimmed by 5 bases and V by 5 bases; bases with no gene match: 7. CDR3 region: CASSAAGGQDEQYF. As DNA, the CDR3 is TGTGCCAGCAGTGCGGCGGGGGGGCAAGACGAGCAGTACTTC.

This clonotype was observed many times. The chain uses TRBV12-3 or TRBV12-4 and TRBJ2-3; 8 bases match TRBD1. There are 14 residues in the CDR3. V lost 6 bases to trimming and J lost 4 bases; unmatched junction nucleotides: 6. CDR3 sequence reads: CASSRGQEPDTQYF. The CDR3 DNA reads as TGTGCCAGCAGCAGGGGACAGGAACCAGATACGCAGTATTTT.

This clonotype came up many times. The CDR3 sequence: CASSLEGRGGIDEQFF. In nucleotides, the CDR3 is TGTGCCAGCAGCTTAGAGGGGCGGGGGGGCATAGATGAGCAGTTCTTC. V is TRBV11-3 and J is TRBJ2-1, with 9 positions matching TRBD2. V trimming: 0 bases; J trimming: 8 bases; junction bases outside the gene matches: 8. Germline values: CDR1 SGHNT, CDR2 YENEEA. The CDR3 spans 16 residues.

This clonotype came up many times. The rearrangement uses TRBV20-1 and TRBJ2-1; D is uncertain. The length of the CDR3 is 14 residues. V was trimmed by 0 bases and J by 5 bases, leaving 11 bases between them. Germline V gene data show CDR1 as DFQATT and CDR2 as SNEGSKA (reference sequence). This chain's CDR3 is CSARDPARNNEQFF. The CDR3 nucleotides are TGCAGTGCTAGAGATCCGGCGCGGAACAATGAGCAGTTCTTC.

The chain joins TRBV11-2 to TRBJ2-3; unclear D gene. Germline lookup yields CDR1 SGHAT and CDR2 FQNNGV. The CDR3 consists of 13 residues. V was trimmed by 1 base and J by 6 bases, leaving 8 bases between them. Here the CDR3 reads CASSLVEGDTQYF. In DNA, the CDR3 is TGTGCCAGCAGCTTAGTAGAAGGGGATACGCAGTATTTT.

This clonotype was seen repeatedly, ten times or more. The chain combines TRBV7-2 with TRBJ2-7; D ambiguous. This CDR3 region has 15 residues. With 2 bases removed from V and 8 bases from J, the gap between germline ends came to 19 bases. Germline assignment: CDR1 SGHTA and CDR2 FQGNSA. The CDR3 reads CASSLIGPTYVQQYF. The CDR3 nucleotides are TGTGCCAGCAGCTTAATTGGGCCCACCTACGTCCAGCAGTACTTC.

This clonotype showed up many times. V usage is TRBV5-1 and J usage is TRBJ2-7; 9 nucleotides agree with TRBD1. V lost 5 bases and J lost 4; bases outside the gene matches: 7. The V gene's germline CDR1 is SGHRS and CDR2 YFSETQ. This CDR3 contains 14 residues. Here the CDR3 DNA reads TGCGCCAGCAGAACCGGGACAGGGTTGTACGAGCAGTACTTC. This encodes CASRTGTGLYEQYF.

In its sample, this clonotype was seen many times. This sequence joins TRBV3-1 and TRBJ2-3; 7 bases line up with TRBD1. The CDR3 has 17 amino acids. CDR1 is LGHDT and CDR2 is YNNKEL in the germline V gene (reference sequence). V gave up 0 bases and J gave up 4 bases; unmatched junction bases: 10. DNA for the CDR3: TGTGCCAGCAGCCAAGATCCCCAAGGGGGCGTCGCAGATACGCAGTATTTT. Translated, it gives CASSQDPQGGVADTQYF.

This clonotype has at least ten counts. The V call is TRBV5-1, the J call TRBJ1-5, with TRBD1 matching over 7 bases. V dropped 3 bases and J dropped 7; count of bases not matched to a gene: 10. Germline lookup yields CDR1 SGHRS and CDR2 YFSETQ. This CDR3 has 15 residues. The CDR3 bases are TGCGCCAGCAGCTCCAGTCCCGGGACAGTGCAGCCCCAGCATTTT. Protein product: CASSSSPGTVQPQHF.

This clonotype has at least ten counts. The chain links TRBV2 to TRBJ2-3; perhaps TRBD2 as D (6 bases). This CDR3 is 13 amino acids long. V was trimmed by 4 bases and J by 4 bases, leaving 9 bases between them. The germline gives CDR1 SNHLY, CDR2 FYNNEI. The DNA for the CDR3 is TGTGCCAGCAGTGGGGACTTTCCAGATACGCAGTATTTT. It translates to CASSGDFPDTQYF.

This clonotype appeared many times. The J gene is TRBJ2-1, the V gene TRBV6-9; 8 positions agree with TRBD2. The CDR3 contains 13 residues. The junction had 11 bases not matched to a gene; V was cut back by 11 bases and J by 8 bases. Germline CDR1 MNHGY, CDR2 SVAAGI. Here the CDR3 reads CARNGGVGDEQFF. CDR3 nucleotides: TGTGCCCGAAACGGGGGGGTGGGTGATGAGCAGTTCTTC.

This clonotype showed up many times. The V call is TRBV7-9, the J call TRBJ2-3, with TRBD1 matching over 8 bases. With V trimmed by 7 bases and J by 5 bases, 5 bases remained unmatched. The V gene's germline CDR1 is SEHNR and CDR2 FQNEAQ (reference sequence). This CDR3 has 13 amino acids. CDR3 loop: CASKADREDTQYF. CDR3 nucleotide sequence: TGTGCCAGCAAGGCGGACAGGGAAGATACGCAGTATTTT.

The CDR3: CASSQRAIGSNTDTQYF. The DNA of the CDR3 is TGCGCCAGCAGCCAAAGGGCTATCGGGAGTAACACAGATACGCAGTATTTT. This chain joins TRBV4-1 and TRBJ2-3; a weak D match, TRBD2 (6 bases). The CDR3 consists of 17 residues. V was cut by 2 bases and J by 2 bases, with 17 bases left in between. Germline lookup yields CDR1 MGHRA and CDR2 YSYEKL.

This clonotype appeared many times. CDR3: CASSLSGSSTDTQYF. The DNA for the CDR3 is TGCGCCAGCAGCCTAAGTGGGTCTAGCACAGATACGCAGTATTTT. The J gene is TRBJ2-3, the V gene TRBV4-1, with D unresolved. V gave up 4 bases and J gave up 0 bases, with 11 bases separating them. This CDR3 has 15 amino acids. Looked up from germline, CDR1 is MGHRA and CDR2 is YSYEKL.

This clonotype was seen repeatedly, ten times or more. This sequence joins TRBV6-1 and TRBJ2-1; 7 nucleotides align to TRBD2. Germline V CDR1 and CDR2: MNHNS, SASEGT. Unmatched junction bases numbered 6, after V lost 6 bases and J lost 10 bases. The CDR3 consists of 12 residues. CDR3 nucleotides: TGTGCCAGCAGGACAGCAGCGGGGGAGCAGTTCTTC. As protein: CASRTAAGEQFF.